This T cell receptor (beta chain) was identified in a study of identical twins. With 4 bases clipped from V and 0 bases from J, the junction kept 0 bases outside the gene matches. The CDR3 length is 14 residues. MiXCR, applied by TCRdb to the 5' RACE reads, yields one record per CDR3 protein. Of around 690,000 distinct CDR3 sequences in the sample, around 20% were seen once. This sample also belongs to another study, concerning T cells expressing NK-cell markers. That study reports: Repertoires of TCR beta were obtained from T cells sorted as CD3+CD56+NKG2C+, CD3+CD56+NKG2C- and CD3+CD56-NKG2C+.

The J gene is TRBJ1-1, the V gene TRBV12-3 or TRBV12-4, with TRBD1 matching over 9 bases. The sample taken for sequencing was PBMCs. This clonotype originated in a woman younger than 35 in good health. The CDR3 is CASSWTGVNTEAFF. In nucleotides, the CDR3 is TGTGCCAGCAGTTGGACAGGGGTGAACACTGAAGCTTTCTTT.